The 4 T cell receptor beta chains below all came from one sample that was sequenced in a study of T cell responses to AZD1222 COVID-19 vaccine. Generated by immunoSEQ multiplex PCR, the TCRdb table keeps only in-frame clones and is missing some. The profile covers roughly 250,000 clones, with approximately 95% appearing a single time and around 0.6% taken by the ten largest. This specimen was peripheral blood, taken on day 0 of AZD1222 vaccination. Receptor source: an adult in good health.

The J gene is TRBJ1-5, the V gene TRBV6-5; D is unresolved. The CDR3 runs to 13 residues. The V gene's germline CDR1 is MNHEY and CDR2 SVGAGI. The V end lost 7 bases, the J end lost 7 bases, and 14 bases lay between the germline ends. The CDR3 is CASTPVAGQPQHF. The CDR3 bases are TGTGCCAGCACCCCCGTCGCTGGCCAGCCCCAGCATTTT.

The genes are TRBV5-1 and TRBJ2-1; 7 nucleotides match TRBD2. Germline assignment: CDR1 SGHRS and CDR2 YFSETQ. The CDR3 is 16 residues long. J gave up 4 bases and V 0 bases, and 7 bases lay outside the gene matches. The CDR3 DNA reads TGCGCCAGCAGCTTGGAGGCGGGAGCCTTTTACAATGAGCAGTTCTTC. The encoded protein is CASSLEAGAFYNEQFF.

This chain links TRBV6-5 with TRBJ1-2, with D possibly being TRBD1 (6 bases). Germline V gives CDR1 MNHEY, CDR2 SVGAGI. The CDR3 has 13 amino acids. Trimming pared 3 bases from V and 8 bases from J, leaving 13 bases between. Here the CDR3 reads CASSYHEGVGYTF. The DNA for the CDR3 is TGTGCCAGCAGTTATCACGAGGGGGTCGGCTACACCTTC.

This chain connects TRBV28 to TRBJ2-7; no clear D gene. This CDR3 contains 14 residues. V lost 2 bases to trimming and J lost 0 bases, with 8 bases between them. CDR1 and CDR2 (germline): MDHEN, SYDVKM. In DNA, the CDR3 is TGTGCCAGCAGTTTAGGGCAGAACTCCTACGAGCAGTACTTC. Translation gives CASSLGQNSYEQYF.